The 2 T cell receptor beta chains in this list originate from one sample, sequenced in a study of T-cell memory formation after mild COVID-19. MiXCR, applied by TCRdb to the 5' RACE reads, yields one record per CDR3 protein. Seen here are some 440,000 distinct CDR3 sequences, 25% observed once, and the top ten hold roughly an eighth. What was sequenced was PBMCs or a T cell subset sorted from them (not recorded which). The receptors shown here come from an adult woman who had mild COVID-19 (a few samples of this study predate the infection). Cell type and time point are not known.

The CDR3 reads CASSFTSGLNTQYF. The DNA of the CDR3 is TGCGCCAGCAGCTTTACTAGCGGGCTAAATACGCAGTATTTT. V is TRBV5-1 and J is TRBJ2-3; 9 bases match TRBD2. J was trimmed by 7 bases and V by 2 bases; bases with no gene match: 5. CDR3 size: 14 residues. CDR1 SGHRS and CDR2 YFSETQ come from the germline V gene.

A few counts support this clonotype. V usage is TRBV12-3 or TRBV12-4 and J usage is TRBJ2-1; 7 positions agree with TRBD2. The CDR3 runs to 15 residues. The J segment lost 6 bases and the V segment lost 1 base, leaving 6 bases of the junction unmatched. In nucleotides, the CDR3 is TGTGCCAGCAGTTTAGGAGCGGGGACGATCAATGAGCAGTTCTTC. Translated, it gives CASSLGAGTINEQFF.